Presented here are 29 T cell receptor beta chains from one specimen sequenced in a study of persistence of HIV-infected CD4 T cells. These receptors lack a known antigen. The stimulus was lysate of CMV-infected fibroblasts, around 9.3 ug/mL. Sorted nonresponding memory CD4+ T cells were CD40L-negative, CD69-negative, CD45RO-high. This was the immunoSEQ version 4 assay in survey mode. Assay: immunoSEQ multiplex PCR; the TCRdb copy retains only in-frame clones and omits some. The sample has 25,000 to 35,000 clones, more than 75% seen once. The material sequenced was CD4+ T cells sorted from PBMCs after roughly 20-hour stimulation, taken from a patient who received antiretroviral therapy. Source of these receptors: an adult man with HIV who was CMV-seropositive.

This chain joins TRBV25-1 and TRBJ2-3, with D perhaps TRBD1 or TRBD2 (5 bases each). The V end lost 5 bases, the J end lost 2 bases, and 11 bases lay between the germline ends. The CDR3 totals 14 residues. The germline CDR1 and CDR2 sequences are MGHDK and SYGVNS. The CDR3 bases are TGTGCCAGCAGTACTTGGGGGACCACAGATACGCAGTATTTT. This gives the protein CASSTWGTTDTQYF.

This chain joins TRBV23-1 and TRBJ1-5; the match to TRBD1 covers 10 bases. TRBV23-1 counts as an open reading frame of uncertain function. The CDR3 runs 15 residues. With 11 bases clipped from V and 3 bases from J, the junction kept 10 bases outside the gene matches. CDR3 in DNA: TGCGCCCGTTTGCTGACAGGGGGCGTCAATCAGCCCCAGCATTTT. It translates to CARLLTGGVNQPQHF.

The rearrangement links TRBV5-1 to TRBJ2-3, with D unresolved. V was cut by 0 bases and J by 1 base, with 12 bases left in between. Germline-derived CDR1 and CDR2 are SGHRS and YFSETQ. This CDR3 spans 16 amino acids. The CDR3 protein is CASSLAQPSGTDTQYF. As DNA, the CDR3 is TGCGCCAGCAGCTTGGCTCAGCCTTCGGGCACAGATACGCAGTATTTT. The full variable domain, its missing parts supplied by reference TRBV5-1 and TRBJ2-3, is KAGVTQTPRYLIKTRGQQVTLSCSPISGHRSVSWYQQTPGQGLQFLFEYFSETQRNKGNFPGRFSGRQFSNSRSEMNVSTLELGDSALYLCASSLAQPSGTDTQYFGPGTRLTVL.

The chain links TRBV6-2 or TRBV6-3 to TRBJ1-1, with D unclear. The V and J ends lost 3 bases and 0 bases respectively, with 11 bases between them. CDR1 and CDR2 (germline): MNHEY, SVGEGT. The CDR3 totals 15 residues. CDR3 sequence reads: CASSYDRPMNTEAFF. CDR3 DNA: TGTGCCAGCAGTTATGACCGCCCGATGAACACTGAAGCTTTCTTT.

The CDR3 DNA sequence: TGTGCCATCTTCTTGGGACAGCCATTCTATGGCTACACCTTC. It codes for CAIFLGQPFYGYTF. V and J are TRBV10-3 and TRBJ1-2, with TRBD1 matching 7 bases. The germline V gene has CDR1 ENHRY and CDR2 SYGVKD. The ends lost 8 bases at V and 4 bases at J; junction bases unmatched: 10. This CDR3 contains 14 residues.

CDR3 amino acids: CASSPPRGERNQPQHF. CDR3 nucleotide sequence: TGTGCCAGTAGTCCCCCTCGAGGAGAACGCAATCAGCCCCAGCATTTT. The V call is TRBV19, the J call TRBJ1-5; unclear D gene. Germline V gene lookup returns CDR1 LNHDA and CDR2 SQIVND (reference sequence). The CDR3 loop spans 16 amino acids. Trimming pared 5 bases from V and 2 bases from J, leaving 16 bases between.

CDR3 sequence: CASSEGIVGNQPQHF. The CDR3 DNA reads as TGCGCCAGCAGCGAGGGAATCGTTGGCAATCAGCCCCAGCATTTT. This rearrangement joins TRBV5-1 to TRBJ1-5; D ambiguous. Trimming took off 4 bases at V and 2 bases at J, with 13 bases between the two ends. This CDR3 contains 15 residues. The germline V gene encodes CDR1 SGHRS and CDR2 YFSETQ.

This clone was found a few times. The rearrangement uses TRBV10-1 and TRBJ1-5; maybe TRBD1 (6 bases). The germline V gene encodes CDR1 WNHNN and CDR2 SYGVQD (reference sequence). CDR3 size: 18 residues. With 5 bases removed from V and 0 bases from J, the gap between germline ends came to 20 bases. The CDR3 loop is CASSIRLGADVSNQPQHF. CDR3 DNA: TGCGCCAGCAGTATAAGGCTGGGGGCGGATGTTAGCAATCAGCCCCAGCATTTT.

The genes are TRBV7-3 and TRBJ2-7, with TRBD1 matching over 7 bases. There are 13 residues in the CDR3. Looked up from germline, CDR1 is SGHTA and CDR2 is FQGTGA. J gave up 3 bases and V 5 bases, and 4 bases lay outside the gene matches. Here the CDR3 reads CASSTRQGYEQYF. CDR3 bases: TGTGCCAGCAGCACTAGACAGGGCTACGAGCAGTACTTC.

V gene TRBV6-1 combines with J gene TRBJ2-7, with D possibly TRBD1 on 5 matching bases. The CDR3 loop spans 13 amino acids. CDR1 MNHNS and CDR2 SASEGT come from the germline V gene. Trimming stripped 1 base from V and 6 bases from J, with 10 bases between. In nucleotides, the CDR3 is TGTGCCAGCAGTGAAGGCCCAGGGCGCGAGCAGTACTTC. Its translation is CASSEGPGREQYF.

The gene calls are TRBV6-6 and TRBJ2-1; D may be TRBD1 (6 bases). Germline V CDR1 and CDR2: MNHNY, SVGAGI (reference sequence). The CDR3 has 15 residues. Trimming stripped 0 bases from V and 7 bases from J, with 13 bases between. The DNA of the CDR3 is TGTGCCAGCAGTTACTCTCAGAAACAGGGTAATGAGCAGTTCTTC. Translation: CASSYSQKQGNEQFF.

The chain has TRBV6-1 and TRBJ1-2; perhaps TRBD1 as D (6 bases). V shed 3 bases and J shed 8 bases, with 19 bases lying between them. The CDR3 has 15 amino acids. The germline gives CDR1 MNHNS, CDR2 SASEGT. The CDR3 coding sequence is TGTGCCAGCAGTGAGCGGCAACAGGGCTCGCAAGGCTACACCTTC. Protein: CASSERQQGSQGYTF.

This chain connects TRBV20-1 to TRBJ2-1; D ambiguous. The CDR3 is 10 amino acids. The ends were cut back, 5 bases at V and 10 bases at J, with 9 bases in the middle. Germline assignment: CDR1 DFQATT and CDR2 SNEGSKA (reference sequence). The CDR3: CSAVTGEQFF. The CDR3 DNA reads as TGCAGTGCTGTGACTGGAGAGCAGTTCTTC.

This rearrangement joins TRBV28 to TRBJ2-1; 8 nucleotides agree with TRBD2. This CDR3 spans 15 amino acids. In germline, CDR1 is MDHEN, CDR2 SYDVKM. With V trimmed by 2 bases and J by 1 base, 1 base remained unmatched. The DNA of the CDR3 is TGTGCCAGCAGTTTACCGGGGGGGTCCTACAATGAGCAGTTCTTC. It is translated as CASSLPGGSYNEQFF.

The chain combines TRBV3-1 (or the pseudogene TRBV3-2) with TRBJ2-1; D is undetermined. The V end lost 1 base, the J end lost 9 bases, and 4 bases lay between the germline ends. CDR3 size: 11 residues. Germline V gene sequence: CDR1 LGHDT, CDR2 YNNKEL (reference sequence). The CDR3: CASSQGGEQFF. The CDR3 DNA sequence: TGTGCCAGCAGCCAAGGCGGTGAGCAGTTCTTC.

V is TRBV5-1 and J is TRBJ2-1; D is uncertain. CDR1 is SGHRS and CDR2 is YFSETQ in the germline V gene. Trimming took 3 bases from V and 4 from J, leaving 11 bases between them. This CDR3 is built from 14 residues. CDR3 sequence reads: CASSSGLEYNEQFF. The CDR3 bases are TGCGCCAGCAGCTCCGGGCTGGAGTACAATGAGCAGTTCTTC.

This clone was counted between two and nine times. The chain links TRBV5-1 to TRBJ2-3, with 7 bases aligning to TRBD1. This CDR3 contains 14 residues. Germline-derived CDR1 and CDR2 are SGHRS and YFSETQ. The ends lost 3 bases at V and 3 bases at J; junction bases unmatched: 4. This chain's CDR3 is CASSWGTVTDTQYF. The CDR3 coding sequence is TGCGCCAGCAGCTGGGGGACAGTAACAGATACGCAGTATTTT.

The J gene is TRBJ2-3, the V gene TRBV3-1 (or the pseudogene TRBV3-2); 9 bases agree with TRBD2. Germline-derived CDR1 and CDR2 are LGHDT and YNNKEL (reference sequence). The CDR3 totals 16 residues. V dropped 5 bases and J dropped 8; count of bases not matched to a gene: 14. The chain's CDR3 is CASSLLWRGGGGTQYF. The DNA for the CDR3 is TGTGCCAGCAGCTTGCTCTGGCGGGGGGGCGGTGGTACGCAGTATTTT.

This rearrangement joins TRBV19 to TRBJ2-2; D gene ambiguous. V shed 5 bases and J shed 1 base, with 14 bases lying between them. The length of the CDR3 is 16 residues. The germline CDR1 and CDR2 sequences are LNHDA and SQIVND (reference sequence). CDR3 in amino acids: CASSLTQTQNTGELFF. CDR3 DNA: TGTGCCAGTAGTCTCACGCAAACTCAGAACACCGGGGAGCTGTTTTTT. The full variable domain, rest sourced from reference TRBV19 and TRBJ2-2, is DGGITQSPKYLFRKEGQNVTLSCEQNLNHDAMYWYRQDPGQGLRLIYYSQIVNDFQKGDIAEGYSVSREKKESFPLTVTSAQKNPTAFYLCASSLTQTQNTGELFFGEGSRLTVL.

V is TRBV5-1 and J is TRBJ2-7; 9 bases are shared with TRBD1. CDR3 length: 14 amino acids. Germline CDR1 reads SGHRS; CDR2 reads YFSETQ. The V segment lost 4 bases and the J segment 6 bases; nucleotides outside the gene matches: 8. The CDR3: CASSRGGQGLEQYF. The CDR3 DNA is TGCGCCAGCAGCAGGGGAGGACAGGGGCTCGAGCAGTACTTC.

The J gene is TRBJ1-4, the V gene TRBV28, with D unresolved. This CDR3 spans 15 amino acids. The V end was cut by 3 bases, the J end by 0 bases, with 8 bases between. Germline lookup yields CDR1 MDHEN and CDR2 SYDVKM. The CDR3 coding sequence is TGTGCCAGCAGTTTTTCGGGAGCAACTAATGAAAAACTGTTTTTT. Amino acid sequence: CASSFSGATNEKLFF.

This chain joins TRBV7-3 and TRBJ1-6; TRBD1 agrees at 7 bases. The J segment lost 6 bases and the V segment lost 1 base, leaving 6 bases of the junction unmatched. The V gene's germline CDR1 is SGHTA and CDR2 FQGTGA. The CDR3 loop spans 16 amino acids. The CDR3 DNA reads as TGTGCCAGCAGCTTAAGAGGGGGCGGATCTAATTCACCCCTCCACTTT. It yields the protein CASSLRGGGSNSPLHF.

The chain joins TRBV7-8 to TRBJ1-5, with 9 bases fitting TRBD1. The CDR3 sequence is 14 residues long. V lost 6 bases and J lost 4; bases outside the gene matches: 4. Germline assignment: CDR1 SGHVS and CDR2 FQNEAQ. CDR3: CASSGGQGNQPQHF. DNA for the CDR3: TGTGCCAGCAGTGGCGGACAGGGGAATCAGCCCCAGCATTTT.

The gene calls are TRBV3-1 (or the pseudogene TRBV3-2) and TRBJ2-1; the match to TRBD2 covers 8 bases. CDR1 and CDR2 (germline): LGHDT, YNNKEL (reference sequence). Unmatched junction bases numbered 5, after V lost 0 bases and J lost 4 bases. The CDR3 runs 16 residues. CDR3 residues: CASSQDSGGGYNEQFF. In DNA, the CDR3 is TGTGCCAGCAGCCAAGATTCCGGCGGGGGGTACAATGAGCAGTTCTTC.

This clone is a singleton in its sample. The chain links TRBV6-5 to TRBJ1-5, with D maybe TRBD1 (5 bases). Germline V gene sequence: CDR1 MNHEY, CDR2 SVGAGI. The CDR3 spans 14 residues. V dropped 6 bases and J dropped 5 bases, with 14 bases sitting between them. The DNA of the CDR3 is TGTGCCAGCAGCCCCTCCCCAGGGCATCAGCCCCAGCATTTT. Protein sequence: CASSPSPGHQPQHF.

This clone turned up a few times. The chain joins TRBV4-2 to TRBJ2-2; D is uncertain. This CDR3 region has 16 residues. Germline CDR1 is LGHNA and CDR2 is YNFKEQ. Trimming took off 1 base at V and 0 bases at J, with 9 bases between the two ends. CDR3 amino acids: CASSQGAGPNTGELFF. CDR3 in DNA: TGTGCCAGCAGCCAAGGGGCCGGGCCGAACACCGGGGAGCTGTTTTTT.

The CDR3 region has the DNA TGTGCCAGCAGCGGGGGCAATCAGCCCCAGCATTTT. Protein sequence: CASSGGNQPQHF. The gene calls are TRBV27 and TRBJ1-5; D gene ambiguous. Germline loops: CDR1 MNHEY, CDR2 SMNVEV (reference sequence). V lost 6 bases and J lost 2, with 5 bases in between. This CDR3 contains 12 residues.

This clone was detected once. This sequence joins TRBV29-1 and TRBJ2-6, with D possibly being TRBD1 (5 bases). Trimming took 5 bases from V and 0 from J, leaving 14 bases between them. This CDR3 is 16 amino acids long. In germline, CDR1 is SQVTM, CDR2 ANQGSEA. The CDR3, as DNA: TGCAGCGTTCTGCGGACAATTTACTCTGGGGCCAACGTCCTGACTTTC. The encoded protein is CSVLRTIYSGANVLTF.

This CDR3 is CASRKGEGFAYGYTF. The CDR3, as DNA: TGCGCCAGCCGAAAAGGGGAAGGGTTTGCCTATGGCTACACCTTC. The rearrangement links TRBV4-1 to TRBJ1-2; tentative D call: TRBD1 (5 bases). The CDR3 is made up of 15 amino acids. Germline V gene data show CDR1 as MGHRA and CDR2 as YSYEKL. Between the trimmed V and J ends, which lost 8 bases and 4 bases, there was a span of 20 bases.